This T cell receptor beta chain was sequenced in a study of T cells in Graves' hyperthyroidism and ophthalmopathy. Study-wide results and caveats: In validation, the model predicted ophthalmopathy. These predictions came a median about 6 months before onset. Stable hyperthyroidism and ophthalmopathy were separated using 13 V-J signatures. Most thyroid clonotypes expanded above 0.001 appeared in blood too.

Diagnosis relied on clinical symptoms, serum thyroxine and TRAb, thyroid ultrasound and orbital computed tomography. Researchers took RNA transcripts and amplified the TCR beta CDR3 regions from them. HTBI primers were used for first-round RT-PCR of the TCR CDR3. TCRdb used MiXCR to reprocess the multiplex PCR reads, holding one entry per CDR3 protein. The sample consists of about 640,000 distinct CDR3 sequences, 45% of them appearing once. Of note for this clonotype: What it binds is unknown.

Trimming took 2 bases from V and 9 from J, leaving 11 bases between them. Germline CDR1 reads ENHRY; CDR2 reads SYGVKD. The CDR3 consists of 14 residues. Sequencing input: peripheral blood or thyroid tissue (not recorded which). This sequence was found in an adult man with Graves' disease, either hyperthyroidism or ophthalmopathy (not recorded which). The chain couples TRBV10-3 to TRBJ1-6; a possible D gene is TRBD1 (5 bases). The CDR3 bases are TGTGCCATCAGTGAGGACAGAGTTCGTTCACCCCTCCACTTT. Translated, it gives CAISEDRVRSPLHF.